Listed below are T cell receptor beta chains from one sample, sequenced in a study of blood T cell repertoires in COVID-19. Using immunoSEQ multiplex PCR, the repertoire was profiled, and TCRdb retains in-frame clones only, with some absent. The sample shows about 360,000 clones, 87% of them seen only once. Sequencing used PBMCs or T cells enriched from blood (not recorded which). The receptors shown here come from a man in his forties in a cohort exposed to, infected with or recovered from COVID-19 (not recorded which). CDR3s include the opening cysteine and the closing phenylalanine or tryptophan. Each record gives: J gene, D gene, clone size, V gene, CDR3 protein, CDR3 DNA. A D gene is named only where the DNA matches it firmly. Clone size is stated in some rows and not others, as once, few, many or a class when expanded.

TRBJ1-5 | . | . | TRBV27 | CASSLRQGNQPQHF | TGTGCCAGCAGTTTGCGTCAGGGCAATCAGCCCCAGCATTTT
TRBJ2-2 | TRBD1 | once | TRBV9 | CASSSTGGAGELFF | TGTGCCAGCAGCTCGACAGGGGGCGCCGGGGAGCTGTTTTTT
TRBJ2-5 | . | . | TRBV7-3 | CASSSTGIQETQYF | TGTGCCAGCAGCTCTACAGGGATCCAAGAGACCCAGTACTTC
TRBJ1-1 | TRBD1 | . | TRBV7-9 | CASRTGIGSEAFF | TGTGCCAGCAGGACAGGGATCGGGTCGGAAGCTTTCTTT
TRBJ1-1 | TRBD1 | . | TRBV7-2 | CASSYRDRGAEAFF | TGTGCCAGCAGCTACCGGGACAGGGGCGCTGAAGCTTTCTTT
TRBJ2-2 | TRBD2 | . | TRBV5-1 | CASSFGSGANTGELFF | TGCGCCAGCAGCTTTGGGAGCGGGGCGAACACCGGGGAGCTGTTTTTT
TRBJ1-3 | . | . | TRBV11-2 | CASSLGQGGGNTIYF | TGTGCCAGCAGCTTAGGTCAGGGAGGCGGAAACACCATATATTTT
TRBJ2-5 | . | . | TRBV27 | CASSLIGGRETQYF | TGTGCCAGCAGTTTAATCGGGGGGCGGGAGACCCAGTACTTC
TRBJ1-2 | . | . | TRBV6-6 | CASSYSRNRDESGYTF | TGTGCCAGCAGTTACTCGCGGAACAGGGATGAATCTGGCTACACCTTC
TRBJ2-4 | TRBD1 | . | TRBV6-1 | CASSEAPGQGALMAKNIQYF | TGTGCCAGCAGTGAAGCCCCGGGACAGGGGGCGCTTATGGCCAAAAACATTCAGTACTTC
TRBJ2-7 | TRBD1 | once | TRBV30 | CAWRRQGGSYEQYF | TGTGCCTGGAGGCGACAGGGGGGCTCCTACGAGCAGTACTTC
TRBJ2-7 | . | once | TRBV5-1 | CASSSATGTQRYEQYF | TGCGCCAGCAGCTCGGCCACCGGGACACAGCGCTACGAGCAGTACTTC
TRBJ2-7 | TRBD1 | . | TRBV11-2 | CASSMRQGSYEQYF | TGTGCCAGCAGCATGCGACAGGGTTCCTACGAGCAGTACTTC
TRBJ2-1 | TRBD2 | . | TRBV5-1 | CASSPGLAGGNEQFF | TGCGCCAGCAGCCCCGGACTAGCCGGAGGAAATGAGCAGTTCTTC
TRBJ1-2 | TRBD1 | . | TRBV7-6 | CASSPLTRTGGSGYTF | TGTGCCAGCAGCCCATTAACCCGGACAGGGGGCTCTGGCTACACCTTC
TRBJ2-1 | . | . | TRBV6-5 | CARGPDNEQFF | TGTGCCAGGGGGCCAGATAATGAGCAGTTCTTC
TRBJ2-3 | TRBD2 | . | TRBV7-3 | CASSPIAGAADTQYF | TGTGCCAGCAGCCCAATAGCGGGAGCGGCAGATACGCAGTATTTT
TRBJ2-1 | . | . | TRBV20-1 | CSASDKGGTPYNEQFF | TGCAGTGCTAGTGACAAAGGTGGGACTCCCTACAATGAGCAGTTCTTC
TRBJ2-7 | TRBD2 | . | TRBV10-1 | CASSVAGADEQYF | TGCGCCAGCAGTGTGGCGGGAGCGGACGAGCAGTACTTC
TRBJ2-5 | . | . | TRBV24-1 | CATSESGSGKETQYF | TGTGCCACCAGTGAAAGCGGGTCAGGAAAAGAGACCCAGTACTTC
TRBJ2-3 | . | . | TRBV11-2 | CASSTGASSTDTQYF | TGTGCCAGCAGTACAGGAGCCTCTAGCACAGATACGCAGTATTTT
TRBJ2-1 | . | . | TRBV14 | CASSQDLAAEQFF | TGTGCCAGCAGCCAAGACCTAGCTGCTGAGCAGTTCTTC
TRBJ2-7 | . | . | TRBV30 | CAWSVGGSSYEQYF | TGTGCCTGGAGTGTTGGTGGGAGTTCCTACGAGCAGTACTTC
TRBJ2-3 | . | . | TRBV30 | CAWSGGDTDTQYF | TGTGCCTGGAGTGGGGGGGACACAGATACGCAGTATTTT
TRBJ2-1 | TRBD2 | many | TRBV19 | CASSTGGLAGGTSYNEQFF | TGTGCCAGTAGTACCGGGGGACTAGCGGGAGGTACTTCCTACAATGAGCAGTTCTTC
TRBJ2-5 | . | . | TRBV6-5 | CASRVTRGRKETQYF | TGTGCCAGCAGGGTCACCCGGGGTAGGAAGGAGACCCAGTACTTC
TRBJ1-3 | . | . | TRBV9 | CASSVGGLDSGNTIYF | TGTGCCAGCAGCGTAGGAGGACTTGACTCTGGAAACACCATATATTTT
TRBJ1-1 | TRBD1 | . | TRBV11-2 | CASSPGQGWLNTEAFF | TGTGCCAGCAGCCCCGGACAGGGTTGGTTGAACACTGAAGCTTTCTTT
TRBJ1-5 | TRBD1 | . | TRBV19 | CASSIIDRGRGQPQHF | TGTGCCAGTAGTATAATCGACAGGGGGCGAGGTCAGCCCCAGCATTTT
TRBJ2-3 | TRBD2 | . | TRBV5-1 | CASSLGSGENTQYF | TGCGCCAGCAGCTTGGGGAGCGGGGAAAATACGCAGTATTTT
TRBJ1-1 | . | . | TRBV27 | CASSSFFEYLIPARAFF | TGTGCCAGCAGTTCCTTCTTCGAATACCTAATACCCGCGAGAGCTTTCTTT
TRBJ2-5 | TRBD1 | . | TRBV5-5 | CASSSTTGPETQYF | TGTGCCAGCAGCTCAACGACAGGGCCCGAGACCCAGTACTTC
TRBJ1-2 | . | . | TRBV18 | CASSPDKNYGYTF | TGTGCCAGCTCGCCAGACAAGAACTATGGCTACACCTTC